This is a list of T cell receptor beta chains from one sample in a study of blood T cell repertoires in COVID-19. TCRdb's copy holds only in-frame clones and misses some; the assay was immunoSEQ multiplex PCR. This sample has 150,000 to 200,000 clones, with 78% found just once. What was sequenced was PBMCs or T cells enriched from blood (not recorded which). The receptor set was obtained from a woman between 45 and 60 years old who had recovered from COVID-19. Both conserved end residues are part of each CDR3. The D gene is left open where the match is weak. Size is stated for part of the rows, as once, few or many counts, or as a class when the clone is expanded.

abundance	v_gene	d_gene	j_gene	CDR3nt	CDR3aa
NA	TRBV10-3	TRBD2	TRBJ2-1	TGTGCCATCAGTGGGGGGGGGACTAGCGGGAATGAGCAGTTCTTC	CAISGGGTSGNEQFF
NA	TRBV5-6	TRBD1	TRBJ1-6	TGTGCCAGCAGTCGGGGACAGAATAATTCACCCCTCCACTTT	CASSRGQNNSPLHF
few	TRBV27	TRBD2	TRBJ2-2	TGTGCCAGCAGTGCGTACCGGATTCTAGCGGAGGCCGACACCGGGGAGCTGTTTTTT	CASSAYRILAEADTGELFF
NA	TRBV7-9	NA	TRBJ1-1	TGTGCCAGCAGCGTACAGGGGAACACTGAAGCTTTCTTT	CASSVQGNTEAFF
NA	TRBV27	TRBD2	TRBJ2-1	TGTGCCAGCAGATTAACTTCGACTAGCGGGAGGAGTTCCTACAATGAGCAGTTCTTC	CASRLTSTSGRSSYNEQFF
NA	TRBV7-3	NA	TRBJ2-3	TGTGCCAGCAGCCCAGGGTTAAACACAGATACGCAGTATTTT	CASSPGLNTDTQYF
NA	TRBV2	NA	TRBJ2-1	TGTGCCAGCAGTGAAGAGGGGGGGCCAAGCGGTGAGCAGTTCTTC	CASSEEGGPSGEQFF
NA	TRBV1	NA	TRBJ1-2	TGCACCAGCAGCCAAGAAATCCCTCCGTTGCGCAAACCGGGACAGGGGTCAAACTATGGCTACACCTTC	CTSSQEIPPLRKPGQGSNYGYTF
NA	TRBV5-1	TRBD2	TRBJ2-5	TGCGCCAGCAGGAAACCGGGAGGGGAAGAGACCCAGTACTTC	CASRKPGGEETQYF
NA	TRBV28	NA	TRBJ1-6	TGTGCCAGCAGCCGATCCGCCGAGAGTCTCCACTTT	CASSRSAESLHF
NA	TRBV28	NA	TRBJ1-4	TGTGCCAGCAGTTTTCAGGCAGGGATCGGGAATGAAAAACTGTTTTTT	CASSFQAGIGNEKLFF
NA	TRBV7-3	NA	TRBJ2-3	TGTGCCAGCAGCTCCTGGCGACAAGATACGCAGTATTTT	CASSSWRQDTQYF
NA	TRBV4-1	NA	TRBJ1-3	TGCGCCAGCAGCCAAGAATCGACAGTCTCTGGAAACACCATATATTTT	CASSQESTVSGNTIYF
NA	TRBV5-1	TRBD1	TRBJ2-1	TGCGCCAGCAGCCTCGTAGTTGCACAGGGGCATGAGCAGTTCTTC	CASSLVVAQGHEQFF
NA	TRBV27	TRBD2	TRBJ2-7	TGTGCCAGCAGTTTAGCGGGACTAGCTTCGTACGAGCAGTACTTC	CASSLAGLASYEQYF
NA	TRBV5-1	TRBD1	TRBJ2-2	TGCGCCAGCAGGCCAGGGGGCGCATCGGGAGACGGGGAGCTGTTTTTT	CASRPGGASGDGELFF
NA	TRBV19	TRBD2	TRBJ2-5	TGTGCCAGTAGTTTTACTAGCGGCCGGGAGACCCAGTACTTC	CASSFTSGRETQYF
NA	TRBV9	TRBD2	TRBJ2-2	TGTGCCAGCAGCGTAGGGGGACTAGCGCCCGGGGAGCTGTTTTTT	CASSVGGLAPGELFF
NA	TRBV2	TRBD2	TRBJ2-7	TGTGCCAGCAGTGAACTAGCGGGAGGGGGCGAGCAGTACTTC	CASSELAGGGEQYF
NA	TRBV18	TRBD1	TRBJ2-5	TGTGCCAGCTCACCACCGGGACAGCAAGAGACCCAGTACTTC	CASSPPGQQETQYF
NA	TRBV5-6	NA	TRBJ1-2	TGTGCCAGCAGCCTGGGGGGACTAGCTAACTATGGCTACACCTTC	CASSLGGLANYGYTF
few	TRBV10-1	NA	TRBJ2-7	TGCGCCAGCAGTGAAATCGGCGGCTACGAGCAGTACTTC	CASSEIGGYEQYF
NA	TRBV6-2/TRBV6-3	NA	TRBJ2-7	TGTGCCAGCAGTTACCCCGACTGGCATAGTCTCTACGAGCAGTACTTC	CASSYPDWHSLYEQYF
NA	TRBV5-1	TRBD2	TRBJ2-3	TGCGCCAGCCGACTAGCGGGAGGCACAGATACGCAGTATTTT	CASRLAGGTDTQYF
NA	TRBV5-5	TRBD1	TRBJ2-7	TGTGCCAGCAGCCCGACAGGGGCGAGCTACGAGCAGTACTTC	CASSPTGASYEQYF
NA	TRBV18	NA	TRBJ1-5	TGTGCCAGCTCACCCGGACAAGATCAGCCCCAGCATTTT	CASSPGQDQPQHF
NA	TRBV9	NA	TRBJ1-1	TGTGCCAGCAGCCCGACAGGACATAGCTCTGAAGCTTTCTTT	CASSPTGHSSEAFF
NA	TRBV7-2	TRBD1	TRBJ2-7	TGTGCCAGCAGCGCCCCGACAGGGATCCACGAGCAGTACTTC	CASSAPTGIHEQYF
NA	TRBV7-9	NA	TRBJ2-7	TGTGCCAGCAGCCCTCTAGGAAACGACCTTTACGAGCAGTACTTC	CASSPLGNDLYEQYF
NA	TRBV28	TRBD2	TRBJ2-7	TGTGCCAGCACCCGCCTGACTAGCGGGAGGCAGTACGAGCAGTACTTC	CASTRLTSGRQYEQYF
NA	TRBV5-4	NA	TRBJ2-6	TGTGCCAGCAGCTTGGTAGCCCTCTCTGGGGCCAACGTCCTGACTTTC	CASSLVALSGANVLTF